The 7 T cell receptor beta chains presented below share a single source sample, sequenced in a study of response to subunit inactivated influenza vaccine. Each CDR3 protein is one row after TCRdb ran MiXCR on the RT-PCR reads. Altogether fewer than 600,000 distinct CDR3 sequences are present, 6.5% to 8% being singletons, with the ten largest covering around 13%. The sample was PBMCs from blood, taken approximately 25 months after vaccination. Receptors originate from a man in his fifties or sixties who received an inactivated influenza vaccine.

This clonotype has more than one count but fewer than ten. This rearrangement joins TRBV7-6 to TRBJ1-2, with no clear D. The CDR3 is 15 amino acids. Germline loops: CDR1 SGHVS, CDR2 FNYEAQ. Trimming removed 4 bases at V and 3 bases at J, with 15 bases between. CDR3 residues: CASSSAVDGDYGYTF. For the CDR3, the DNA is TGTGCCAGCAGCTCGGCCGTGGACGGGGACTATGGCTACACCTTC. Using reference TRBV7-6 and TRBJ1-2 for the parts outside the CDR3, the full variable domain is GAGVSQSPRYKVTKRGQDVALRCDPISGHVSLYWYRQALGQGPEFLTYFNYEAQQDKSGLPNDRFSAERPEGSISTLTIQRTEQRDSAMYRCASSSAVDGDYGYTFGSGTRLTVV.

At least ten counts were recorded for this clonotype. This sequence joins TRBV7-6 and TRBJ1-1; D is unresolved. Trimming took off 3 bases at V and 3 bases at J, with 8 bases between the two ends. CDR3 length equals 13 residues. The V gene's germline CDR1 is SGHVS and CDR2 FNYEAQ. The CDR3 sequence: CASSFSRDTEAFF. CDR3 bases: TGTGCCAGCAGCTTTTCGAGGGACACTGAAGCTTTCTTT.

This clonotype turned up a few times. V is TRBV2 and J is TRBJ2-1, with 8 bases fitting TRBD2. With 7 bases clipped from V and 2 bases from J, the junction kept 4 bases outside the gene matches. CDR1 is SNHLY, CDR2 FYNNEI, per germline. The CDR3 is made up of 14 amino acids. The CDR3 loop reads CASNARGAYNEQFF. The CDR3 DNA reads as TGTGCCAGCAATGCGCGGGGGGCCTACAATGAGCAGTTCTTC. The complete variable domain, with remaining parts taken from reference TRBV2 and TRBJ2-1, reads EPEVTQTPSHQVTQMGQEVILRCVPISNHLYFYWYRQILGQKVEFLVSFYNNEISEKSEIFDDQFSVERPDGSNFTLKIRSTKLEDSAMYFCASNARGAYNEQFFGPGTRLTVL.

This clonotype has a count of ten or more. The chain employs TRBV19 and TRBJ2-3, with D perhaps matching TRBD2 (6 bases). This CDR3 spans 14 amino acids. Germline CDR1 reads LNHDA; CDR2 reads SQIVND (reference sequence). V was shortened by 5 bases and J by 1 base, with 10 bases between the two germline ends. The CDR3 region has the DNA TGTGCCAGTAGTCGGGACTTCCGCACAGATACGCAGTATTTT. The encoded protein is CASSRDFRTDTQYF. Using reference TRBV19 and TRBJ2-3 for the parts outside the CDR3, the full variable domain is DGGITQSPKYLFRKEGQNVTLSCEQNLNHDAMYWYRQDPGQGLRLIYYSQIVNDFQKGDIAEGYSVSREKKESFPLTVTSAQKNPTAFYLCASSRDFRTDTQYFGPGTRLTVL.

The rearrangement uses TRBV10-3 and TRBJ2-3, with D perhaps TRBD1 (5 bases). Germline CDR1 ENHRY, CDR2 SYGVKD. Between the trimmed V and J ends, which lost 3 bases and 9 bases, there was a span of 16 bases. The CDR3 is 14 residues long. Here the CDR3 reads CAISDVGDSLTQYF. CDR3 nucleotides: TGTGCCATCAGTGATGTTGGAGACAGCCTCACGCAGTATTTT.

The V and J genes are TRBV10-1 and TRBJ2-7; perhaps TRBD1 as D (6 bases). Germline loops: CDR1 WNHNN, CDR2 SYGVQD (reference sequence). The CDR3 totals 15 residues. V was shortened by 5 bases and J by 3 bases, with 17 bases between the two germline ends. The CDR3 bases are TGCGCCAGCAGTCCGGTAGGACAGAATGACTACGAGCAGTACTTC. It is translated as CASSPVGQNDYEQYF.

V usage is TRBV10-1 and J usage is TRBJ2-3; either TRBD1 or TRBD2 may supply D (6 bases each). This CDR3 is 15 amino acids long. Between the trimmed V and J ends, which lost 0 bases and 2 bases, there was a span of 9 bases. Germline V CDR1 and CDR2: WNHNN, SYGVQD (reference sequence). This chain's CDR3 is CASSESTGATDTQYF. CDR3 bases: TGCGCCAGCAGTGAGTCGACGGGGGCCACAGATACGCAGTATTTT.